The rows below give T cell receptor beta chains drawn from one sample of a study of cytomegalovirus exposure and HLA in healthy donors. Only in-frame clones appear in the TCRdb table, and some are missing; sequencing was by immunoSEQ multiplex PCR. In the table there are about 220,000 clones, roughly 70% of which are singletons. Sequenced material: PBMCs. These receptors originate from a young woman in good health and CMV-seronegative. CDR3s include the opening cysteine and the closing phenylalanine or tryptophan. A D gene is named only where the DNA matches it firmly. Where a row states a size, it is once, few, many or the class of an expanded clone; other rows omit it.

TRBJ2-3 | TRBV2 | 14 | - | TRBD2 | TGTGCCAGCAGTCGGGAGGGCCGCTCAGATACGCAGTATTTT | CASSREGRSDTQYF
TRBJ1-3 | TRBV19 | 15 | - | - | TGTGCCAGTAGTTTGGTGACAGGCTCTGGAAACACCATATATTTT | CASSLVTGSGNTIYF
TRBJ2-1 | TRBV29-1 | 15 | few | TRBD1 | TGCAGCGTTGAAAGGGCGACAGGGGTAAGGGATGAGCAGTTCTTC | CSVERATGVRDEQFF
TRBJ1-1 | TRBV5-4 | 16 | - | - | TGTGCCAGCAGTCCCCAGGTTAATCGAGCGAACACTGAAGCTTTCTTT | CASSPQVNRANTEAFF
TRBJ2-1 | TRBV2 | 13 | - | - | TGTGCCAGCAGTAGAGGGACAAGAGATGAGCAGTTCTTC | CASSRGTRDEQFF
TRBJ1-4 | TRBV2 | 16 | few | TRBD1 | TGTGCCAGCAGAAAAGACAGGGGGCAGTGGAATGAAAAACTGTTTTTT | CASRKDRGQWNEKLFF
TRBJ2-3 | TRBV10-2 | 15 | - | - | TGCGCCAGCACCCCGTGGAGTAGCGACACAGATACGCAGTATTTT | CASTPWSSDTDTQYF
TRBJ2-1 | TRBV29-1 | 13 | - | - | TGCAGCGTTGAGGAGACAGCCTACAATGAGCAGTTCTTC | CSVEETAYNEQFF
TRBJ2-7 | TRBV5-1 | 15 | - | - | TGCGCCAGCAGCCCGGACGGGGATACAAGCTACGAGCAGTACTTC | CASSPDGDTSYEQYF
TRBJ2-1 | TRBV19 | 15 | few | TRBD2 | TGTGCCAGTAGACAACTCACGGGAGGGGACAATGAGCAGTTCTTC | CASRQLTGGDNEQFF
TRBJ1-5 | TRBV5-1 | 14 | few | - | TGCGCCAGCAGCTTGGAAGGGAGAAATCAGCCCCAGCATTTT | CASSLEGRNQPQHF
TRBJ2-2 | TRBV7-2 | 14 | - | - | TGTGCCAGCAGCCCTCACAGGGCGGCCGGGGAGCTGTTTTTT | CASSPHRAAGELFF
TRBJ1-3 | TRBV5-1 | 18 | - | TRBD1 | TGCGCCAGCAGCGTATCCGGGACAGGGGGCGCGAGTGGAAACACCATATATTTT | CASSVSGTGGASGNTIYF
TRBJ1-5 | TRBV4-2 | 16 | few | - | TGTGCCAGCAGCCAAGGGTTGGGGGCGGAAGATCAGCCCCAGCATTTT | CASSQGLGAEDQPQHF
TRBJ2-3 | TRBV29-1 | 14 | - | - | TGCAGCGACGGGCGCTTTGCTAGCCGCGATACGCAGTATTTT | CSDGRFASRDTQYF
TRBJ2-7 | TRBV4-1 | 12 | - | - | TGCGCCAGCAGCCAAGACTACTACGAGCAGTACTTC | CASSQDYYEQYF
TRBJ2-3 | TRBV27 | 16 | - | - | TGTGCCAGCAGTTCACTGGGGGCTGGGAGCACAGATACGCAGTATTTT | CASSSLGAGSTDTQYF
TRBJ1-1 | TRBV4-2 | 15 | once | TRBD1 | TGTGCCAGCAGCCAACCGGGACAGGGGACCGCTGAAGCTTTCTTT | CASSQPGQGTAEAFF
TRBJ2-1 | TRBV9 | 15 | - | - | TGTGCCAGCAGCCCTTATACTAGTACCTACAATGAGCAGTTCTTC | CASSPYTSTYNEQFF
TRBJ1-5 | TRBV19 | 14 | - | TRBD1 | TGTGCCAGTAGCACAGGGGGTCGGAGTGGGCCCCAGCATTTT | CASSTGGRSGPQHF